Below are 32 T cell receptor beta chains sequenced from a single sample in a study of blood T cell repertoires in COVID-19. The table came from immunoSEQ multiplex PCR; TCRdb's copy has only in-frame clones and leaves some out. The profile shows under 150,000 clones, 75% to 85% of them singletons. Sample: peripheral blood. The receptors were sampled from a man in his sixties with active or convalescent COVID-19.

The CDR3 DNA sequence: TGCGCCAGCAGCCAAGGAGGGGGTTATGGCTACACCTTC. Residues: CASSQGGGYGYTF. The chain recombines TRBV4-1 with TRBJ1-2; D possibly corresponds to TRBD1 (6 bases). Trimming removed 1 base from V and 5 bases from J, with 8 bases in between. Germline loops: CDR1 MGHRA, CDR2 YSYEKL. This CDR3 has 13 amino acids.

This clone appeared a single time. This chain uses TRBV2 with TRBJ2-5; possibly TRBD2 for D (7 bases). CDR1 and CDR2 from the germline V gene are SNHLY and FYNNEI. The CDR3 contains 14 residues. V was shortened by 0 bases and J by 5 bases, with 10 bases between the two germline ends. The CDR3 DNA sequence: TGTGCCAGCAGTGAAGCGGGAGGGGGTGAGACCCAGTACTTC. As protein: CASSEAGGGETQYF.

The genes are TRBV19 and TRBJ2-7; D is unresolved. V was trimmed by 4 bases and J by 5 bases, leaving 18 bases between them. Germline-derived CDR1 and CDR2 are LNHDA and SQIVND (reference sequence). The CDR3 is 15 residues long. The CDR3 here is CASSTPTGYENEQYF. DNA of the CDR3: TGTGCCAGTAGTACCCCCACGGGTTACGAAAACGAGCAGTACTTC.

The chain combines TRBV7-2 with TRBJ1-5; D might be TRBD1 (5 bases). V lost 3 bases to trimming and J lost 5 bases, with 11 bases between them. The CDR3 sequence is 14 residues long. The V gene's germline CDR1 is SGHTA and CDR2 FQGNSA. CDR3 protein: CASSLIGTDQPQHF. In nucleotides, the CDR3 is TGTGCCAGCAGCTTGATAGGGACTGATCAGCCCCAGCATTTT.

CDR3 nucleotide sequence: TGTGCCAGCAGCCCCCGGGGGTCGGGTGAAAAACTGTTTTTT. As protein: CASSPRGSGEKLFF. The chain joins TRBV6-2 or TRBV6-3 to TRBJ1-4; possible D gene TRBD1, 5 bases. CDR3 length: 14 residues. Germline-derived CDR1 and CDR2 are MNHEY and SVGEGT. The V end lost 6 bases, the J end lost 7 bases, and 15 bases lay between the germline ends.

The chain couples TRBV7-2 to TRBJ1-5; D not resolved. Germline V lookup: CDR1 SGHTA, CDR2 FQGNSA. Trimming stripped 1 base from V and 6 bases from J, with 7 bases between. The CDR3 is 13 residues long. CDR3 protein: CASSLGGSQPQHF. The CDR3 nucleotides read TGTGCCAGCAGCTTAGGCGGGAGTCAGCCCCAGCATTTT. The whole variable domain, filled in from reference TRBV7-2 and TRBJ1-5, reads GAGVSQSPSNKVTEKGKDVELRCDPISGHTALYWYRQSLGQGLEFLIYFQGNSAPDKSGLPSDRFSAERTGGSVSTLTIQRTQQEDSAVYLCASSLGGSQPQHFGDGTRLSIL.

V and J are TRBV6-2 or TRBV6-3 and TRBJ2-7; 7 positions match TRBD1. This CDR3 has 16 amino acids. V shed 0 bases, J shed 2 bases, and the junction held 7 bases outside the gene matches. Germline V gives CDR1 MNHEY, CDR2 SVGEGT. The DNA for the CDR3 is TGTGCCAGCAGTTACTCTTCGGACAGGTTGACCTACGAGCAGTACTTC. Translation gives CASSYSSDRLTYEQYF.

This chain's CDR3 is CASSSPGLATYEQYF. CDR3 coding DNA: TGTGCCAGCAGCTCACCGGGACTAGCGACCTACGAGCAGTACTTC. The chain joins TRBV7-8 to TRBJ2-7; 10 bases match TRBD2. The CDR3 loop spans 15 amino acids. The V segment lost 4 bases and the J segment 2 bases; nucleotides outside the gene matches: 5. CDR1 SGHVS and CDR2 FQNEAQ come from the germline V gene.

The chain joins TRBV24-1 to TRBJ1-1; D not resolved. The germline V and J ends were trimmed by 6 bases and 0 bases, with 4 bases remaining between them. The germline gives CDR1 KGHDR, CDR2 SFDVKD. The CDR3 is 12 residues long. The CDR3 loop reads CATSIMNTEAFF. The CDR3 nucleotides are TGTGCCACCAGTATAATGAACACTGAAGCTTTCTTT.

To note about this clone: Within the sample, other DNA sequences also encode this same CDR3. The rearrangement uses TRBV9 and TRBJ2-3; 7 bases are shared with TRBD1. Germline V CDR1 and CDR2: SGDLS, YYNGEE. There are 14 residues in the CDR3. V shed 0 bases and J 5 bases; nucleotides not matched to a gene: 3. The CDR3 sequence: CASSVAGGGDTQYF. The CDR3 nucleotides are TGTGCCAGCAGCGTAGCAGGGGGTGGAGATACGCAGTATTTT.

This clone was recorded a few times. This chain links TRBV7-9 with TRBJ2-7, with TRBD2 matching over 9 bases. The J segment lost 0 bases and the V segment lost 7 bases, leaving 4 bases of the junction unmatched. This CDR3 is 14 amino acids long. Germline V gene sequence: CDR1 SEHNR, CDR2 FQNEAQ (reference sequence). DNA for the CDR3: TGTGCCAGCACCAATAGCGGGAGCTCCTACGAGCAGTACTTC. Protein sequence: CASTNSGSSYEQYF.

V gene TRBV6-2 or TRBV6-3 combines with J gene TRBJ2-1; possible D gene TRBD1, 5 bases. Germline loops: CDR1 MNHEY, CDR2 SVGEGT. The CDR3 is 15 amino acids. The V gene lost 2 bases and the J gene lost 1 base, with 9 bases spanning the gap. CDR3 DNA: TGTGCCAGCAGTTACCCAGGGTTATCCTACAATGAGCAGTTCTTC. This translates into CASSYPGLSYNEQFF.

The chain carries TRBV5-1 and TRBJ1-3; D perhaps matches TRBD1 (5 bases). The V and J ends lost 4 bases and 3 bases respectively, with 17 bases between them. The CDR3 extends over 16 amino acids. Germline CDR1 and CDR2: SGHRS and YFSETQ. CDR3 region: CASSLESGYIGNTIYF. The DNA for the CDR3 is TGCGCCAGCAGCCTAGAGTCAGGGTACATTGGAAACACCATATATTTT.

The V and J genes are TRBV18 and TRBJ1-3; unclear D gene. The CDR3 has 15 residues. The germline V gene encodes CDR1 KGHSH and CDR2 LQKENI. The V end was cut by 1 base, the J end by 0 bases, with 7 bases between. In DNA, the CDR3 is TGTGCCAGCTCACCACAGTCCAGCTCTGGAAACACCATATATTTT. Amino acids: CASSPQSSSGNTIYF.

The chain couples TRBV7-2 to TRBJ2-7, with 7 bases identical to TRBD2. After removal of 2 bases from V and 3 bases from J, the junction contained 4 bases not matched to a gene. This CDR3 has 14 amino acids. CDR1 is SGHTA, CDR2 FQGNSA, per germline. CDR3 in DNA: TGTGCCAGCAGCTTACAACTAGCGTACTACGAGCAGTACTTC. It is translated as CASSLQLAYYEQYF.

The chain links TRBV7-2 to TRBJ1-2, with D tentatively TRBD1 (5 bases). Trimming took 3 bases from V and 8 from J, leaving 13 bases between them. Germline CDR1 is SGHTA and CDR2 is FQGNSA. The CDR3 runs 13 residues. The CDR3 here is CASSFDSLLGYTF. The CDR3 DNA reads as TGTGCCAGCAGCTTTGACAGCCTCTTAGGCTACACCTTC.

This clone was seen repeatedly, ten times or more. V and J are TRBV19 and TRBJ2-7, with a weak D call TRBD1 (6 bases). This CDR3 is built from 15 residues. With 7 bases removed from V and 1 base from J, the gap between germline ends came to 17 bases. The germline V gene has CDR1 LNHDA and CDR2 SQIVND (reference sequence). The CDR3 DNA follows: TGTGCCAGTACCATCGCGACAGGTAGTTCCTACGAGCAGTACTTC. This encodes CASTIATGSSYEQYF.

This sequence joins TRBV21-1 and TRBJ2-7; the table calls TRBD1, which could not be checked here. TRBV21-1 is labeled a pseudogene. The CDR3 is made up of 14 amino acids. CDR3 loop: CASSHRDRDYEQYF. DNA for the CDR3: TGTGCCAGCAGCCATCGGGACAGGGACTACGAGCAGTACTTC.

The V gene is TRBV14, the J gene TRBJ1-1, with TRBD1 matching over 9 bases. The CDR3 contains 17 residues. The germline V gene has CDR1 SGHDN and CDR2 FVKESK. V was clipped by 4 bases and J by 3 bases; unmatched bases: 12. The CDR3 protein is CASSPRTGGIGDTEAFF. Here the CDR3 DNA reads TGTGCCAGCAGCCCCAGAACAGGGGGCATAGGAGACACTGAAGCTTTCTTT.

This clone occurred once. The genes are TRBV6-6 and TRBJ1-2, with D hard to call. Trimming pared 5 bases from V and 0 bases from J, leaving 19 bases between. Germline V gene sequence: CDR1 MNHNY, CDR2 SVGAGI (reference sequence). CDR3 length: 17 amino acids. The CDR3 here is CASSHPPSSDANYGYTF. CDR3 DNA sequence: TGTGCCAGCAGTCACCCCCCGTCCAGCGACGCTAACTATGGCTACACCTTC.

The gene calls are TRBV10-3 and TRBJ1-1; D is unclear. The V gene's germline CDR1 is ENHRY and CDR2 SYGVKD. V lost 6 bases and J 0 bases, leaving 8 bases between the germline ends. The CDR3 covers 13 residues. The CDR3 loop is CAISPGVNTEAFF. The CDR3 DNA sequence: TGTGCCATCAGCCCGGGAGTGAACACTGAAGCTTTCTTT.

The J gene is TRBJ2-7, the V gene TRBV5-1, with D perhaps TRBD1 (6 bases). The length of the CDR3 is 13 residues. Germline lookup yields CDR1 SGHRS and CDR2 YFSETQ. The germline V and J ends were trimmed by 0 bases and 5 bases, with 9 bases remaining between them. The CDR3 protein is CASSLAQGNEQYF. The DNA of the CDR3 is TGCGCCAGCAGCTTGGCTCAGGGGAACGAGCAGTACTTC.

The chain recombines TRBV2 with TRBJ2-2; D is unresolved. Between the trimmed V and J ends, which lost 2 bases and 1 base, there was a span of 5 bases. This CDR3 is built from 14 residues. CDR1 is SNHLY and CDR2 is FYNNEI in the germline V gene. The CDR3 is CASSESWNTGELFF. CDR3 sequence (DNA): TGTGCCAGCAGTGAATCCTGGAACACCGGGGAGCTGTTTTTT.

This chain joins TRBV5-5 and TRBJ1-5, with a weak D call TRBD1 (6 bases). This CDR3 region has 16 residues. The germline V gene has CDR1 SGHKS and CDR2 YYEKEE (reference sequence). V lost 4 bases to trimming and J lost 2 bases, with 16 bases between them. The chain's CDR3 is CASSAGQPVGNQPQHF. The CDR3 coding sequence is TGTGCCAGCAGCGCCGGACAGCCTGTAGGCAATCAGCCCCAGCATTTT.

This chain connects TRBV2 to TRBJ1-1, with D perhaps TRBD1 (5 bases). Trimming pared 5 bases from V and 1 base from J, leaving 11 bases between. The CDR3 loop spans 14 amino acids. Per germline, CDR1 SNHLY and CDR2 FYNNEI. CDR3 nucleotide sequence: TGTGCCAGCAGTCGAACAGGCGCGAACACTGAAGCTTTCTTT. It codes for CASSRTGANTEAFF. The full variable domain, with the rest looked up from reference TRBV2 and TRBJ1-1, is EPEVTQTPSHQVTQMGQEVILRCVPISNHLYFYWYRQILGQKVEFLVSFYNNEISEKSEIFDDQFSVERPDGSNFTLKIRSTKLEDSAMYFCASSRTGANTEAFFGQGTRLTVV.

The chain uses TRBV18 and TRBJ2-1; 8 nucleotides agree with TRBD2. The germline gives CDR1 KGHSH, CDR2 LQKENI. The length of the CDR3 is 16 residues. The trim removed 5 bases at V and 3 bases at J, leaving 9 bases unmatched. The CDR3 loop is CASSSSSGRIYNEQFF. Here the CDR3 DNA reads TGTGCCAGCTCATCCTCTAGCGGGCGGATCTACAATGAGCAGTTCTTC.

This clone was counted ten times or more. The CDR3 DNA reads TGTGCCAGCAGCTTAGGGGTGACAGGGGCCTACAATGAGCAGTTCTTC. Translation gives CASSLGVTGAYNEQFF. The gene calls are TRBV7-2 and TRBJ2-1, with 8 bases matching TRBD1. The germline CDR1 and CDR2 sequences are SGHTA and FQGNSA. CDR3 size: 16 residues. V gave up 1 base and J gave up 2 bases; unmatched junction bases: 4.

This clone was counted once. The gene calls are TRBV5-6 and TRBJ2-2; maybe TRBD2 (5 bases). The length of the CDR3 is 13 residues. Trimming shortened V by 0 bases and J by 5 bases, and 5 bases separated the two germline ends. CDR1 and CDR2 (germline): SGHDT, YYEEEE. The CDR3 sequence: CASSLVATGELFF. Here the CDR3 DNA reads TGTGCCAGCAGCTTGGTAGCGACCGGGGAGCTGTTTTTT.

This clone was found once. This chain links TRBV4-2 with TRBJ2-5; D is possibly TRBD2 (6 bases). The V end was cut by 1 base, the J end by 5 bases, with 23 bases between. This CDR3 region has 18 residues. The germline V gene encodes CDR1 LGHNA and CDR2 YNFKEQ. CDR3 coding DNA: TGTGCCAGCAGCCAAGGAGCGTTCGGGGGAGGTGATGAGGAGACCCAGTACTTC. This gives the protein CASSQGAFGGGDEETQYF.

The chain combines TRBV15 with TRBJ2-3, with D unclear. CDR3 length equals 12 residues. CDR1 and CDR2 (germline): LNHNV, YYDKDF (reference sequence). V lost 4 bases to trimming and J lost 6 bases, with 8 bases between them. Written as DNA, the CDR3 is TGTGCCACCAGCACTCATGCGGATACGCAGTATTTT. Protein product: CATSTHADTQYF.

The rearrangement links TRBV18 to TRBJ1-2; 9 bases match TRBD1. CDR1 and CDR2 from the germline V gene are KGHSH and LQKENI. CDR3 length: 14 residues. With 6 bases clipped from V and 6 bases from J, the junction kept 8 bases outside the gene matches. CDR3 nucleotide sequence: TGTGCCAGCTCCACAGGGGGCGCAAAGGATGGCTACACCTTC. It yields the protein CASSTGGAKDGYTF.

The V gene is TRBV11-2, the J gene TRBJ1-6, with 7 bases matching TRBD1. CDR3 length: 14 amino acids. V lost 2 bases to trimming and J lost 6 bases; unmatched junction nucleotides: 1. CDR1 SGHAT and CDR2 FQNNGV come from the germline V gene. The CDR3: CASSLPGGNSPLHF. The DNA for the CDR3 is TGTGCCAGCAGCTTACCAGGGGGTAATTCACCCCTCCACTTT.